These 5 T cell receptor beta chains were all obtained from the same sample, sequenced in a study of beta chain features in type 1 diabetes. Expressed TCRB transcripts were sequenced, since all the RNA that had been isolated was reverse transcribed. The method was immunoSEQ multiplex PCR; TCRdb's version includes in-frame clones alone and lacks a portion of them. The repertoire holds a few hundred thousand clones, with over 12% as singletons. Study-wide points: A moderate, significant TCRB CDR3 shortening appeared in type 1 diabetes across four CD4+ subsets.

These receptors lack a known antigen. Sequenced input: naive CD4+ T cells from blood. Receptors were obtained from a man between 18 and 35 years old with type 1 diabetes.

This chain joins TRBV6-5 and TRBJ1-5; perhaps TRBD1 as D (5 bases). The CDR3 covers 14 residues. Germline-derived CDR1 and CDR2 are MNHEY and SVGAGI. With 6 bases removed from V and 2 bases from J, the gap between germline ends came to 11 bases. CDR3 in amino acids: CASRPRGGNQPQHF. The CDR3 region has the DNA TGTGCCAGCAGGCCGCGGGGCGGCAATCAGCCCCAGCATTTT.

The rearrangement links TRBV6-5 to TRBJ2-5; 10 bases match TRBD2. V trimming: 6 bases; J trimming: 2 bases; junction bases outside the gene matches: 3. This CDR3 spans 14 amino acids. Germline V gene lookup returns CDR1 MNHEY and CDR2 SVGAGI. This CDR3 is CASRKGLAQETQYF. The DNA for the CDR3 is TGTGCCAGCAGGAAGGGACTAGCGCAAGAGACCCAGTACTTC.

There are a few counts of this clone. V usage is TRBV9 and J usage is TRBJ2-3; D gene uncertain. The CDR3 extends over 12 amino acids. Germline CDR1 SGDLS, CDR2 YYNGEE. V was pared by 3 bases and J by 12 bases, with 14 bases between. CDR3 nucleotides: TGTGCCAGCAGCGGACACCGGAACTCCCAGTATTTT. Translation: CASSGHRNSQYF.

The V and J genes are TRBV10-2 and TRBJ2-7; 8 bases fit TRBD1. Germline V lookup: CDR1 WSHSY, CDR2 SAAADI. Germline trimming cut 6 bases from V and 2 bases from J; bases unmatched to any gene: 6. The CDR3 spans 14 residues. The CDR3 loop is CASRGTDRAYEQYF. The CDR3 DNA reads as TGCGCCAGCAGGGGGACGGACAGGGCCTACGAGCAGTACTTC.

The V and J genes are TRBV5-1 and TRBJ2-5; TRBD1 matches at 7 bases. Germline V gene sequence: CDR1 SGHRS, CDR2 YFSETQ. The CDR3 is 14 residues long. Germline trimming cut 0 bases from V and 9 bases from J; bases unmatched to any gene: 8. For the CDR3, the DNA is TGCGCCAGCAGCTTGGACAGGGGCCCGGCGCCCCAGTACTTC. This sequence encodes CASSLDRGPAPQYF.